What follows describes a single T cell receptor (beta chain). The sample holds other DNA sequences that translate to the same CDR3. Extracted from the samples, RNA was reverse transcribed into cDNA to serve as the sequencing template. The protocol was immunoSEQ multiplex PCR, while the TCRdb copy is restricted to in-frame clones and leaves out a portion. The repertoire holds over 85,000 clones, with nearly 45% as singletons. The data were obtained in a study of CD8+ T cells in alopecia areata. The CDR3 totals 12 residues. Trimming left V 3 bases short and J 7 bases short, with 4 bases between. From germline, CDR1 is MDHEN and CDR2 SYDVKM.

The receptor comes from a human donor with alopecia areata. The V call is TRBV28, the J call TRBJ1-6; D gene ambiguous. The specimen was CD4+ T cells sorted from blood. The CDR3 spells CASSFGNSPLHF. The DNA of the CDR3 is TGTGCCAGCAGTTTCGGGAATTCACCCCTCCACTTT.